Presented here are 20 T cell receptor beta chains from one specimen sequenced in a study of cytomegalovirus exposure and HLA in healthy donors. It was with 60 Vbeta and 13 Jbeta primers that the PCR ran. Repertoires were generated with immunoSEQ multiplex PCR, while TCRdb's copy carries only in-frame clones and drops some. Of 150,000 to 200,000 clones in the sample, around 82% were seen once. The sequenced sample consisted of PBMCs. These receptors originate from a boy between 10 and 17 years old in good health and CMV-seronegative.

J is TRBJ2-7 and V is TRBV28, with D possibly TRBD2 on 6 matching bases. The V gene lost 7 bases and the J gene lost 3 bases, with 19 bases spanning the gap. This CDR3 spans 15 amino acids. The germline CDR1 and CDR2 sequences are MDHEN and SYDVKM. This CDR3 is CASTRQDYRLYEQYF. In DNA, the CDR3 is TGTGCCAGCACCCGCCAGGACTACCGTCTCTACGAGCAGTACTTC.

The chain joins TRBV6-1 to TRBJ2-7; weak D call: TRBD1 (6 bases). Germline V lookup: CDR1 MNHNS, CDR2 SASEGT. The CDR3 has 14 amino acids. V dropped 6 bases and J dropped 5 bases, with 17 bases sitting between them. The CDR3 loop reads CASRPTDRSHEQYF. CDR3 bases: TGTGCCAGCAGACCCACAGACAGGTCTCACGAGCAGTACTTC.

The chain carries TRBV29-1 and TRBJ1-5; D is perhaps TRBD1 (5 bases). Per germline, CDR1 SQVTM and CDR2 ANQGSEA. V lost 2 bases and J 1 base, leaving 12 bases between the germline ends. The CDR3 covers 15 residues. CDR3 in amino acids: CSVEWGRRSNQPQHF. The CDR3 DNA follows: TGCAGCGTTGAATGGGGCCGAAGGAGCAATCAGCCCCAGCATTTT.

This clone was recorded only once. The chain couples TRBV28 to TRBJ1-1; D might be TRBD1 (6 bases). CDR1 and CDR2 (germline): MDHEN, SYDVKM. Trimming stripped 5 bases from V and 5 bases from J, with 12 bases between. The CDR3 length is 13 residues. CDR3 amino acids: CASSLTGNTEAFF. CDR3 bases: TGTGCCAGCAGTCTTACAGGGAATACTGAAGCTTTCTTT.

The chain recombines TRBV10-3 with TRBJ1-1; D uncertain. This CDR3 is built from 12 residues. Per the germline V gene, CDR1 is ENHRY and CDR2 is SYGVKD. V gave up 6 bases and J gave up 3 bases, with 8 bases separating them. The CDR3 sequence is CAISYGDTEAFF. In nucleotides, the CDR3 is TGTGCCATCAGCTACGGAGACACTGAAGCTTTCTTT.

This clone was seen only a few times. This chain joins TRBV6-5 and TRBJ1-6; D remains ambiguous. The germline CDR1 and CDR2 sequences are MNHEY and SVGAGI. Trimming took 8 bases from V and 7 from J, leaving 9 bases between them. This CDR3 has 12 amino acids. For the CDR3, the DNA is TGTGCCAGCGGTAGACTAAATTCACCCCTCCACTTT. Protein sequence: CASGRLNSPLHF.

This clone was detected only a few times. The chain uses TRBV13 and TRBJ1-1; no clear D gene. In germline, CDR1 is PRHDT, CDR2 FYEKMQ (reference sequence). V was trimmed by 8 bases and J by 6 bases, leaving 10 bases between them. This CDR3 is built from 11 residues. CDR3 coding DNA: TGTGCCAGCGCCAGGAGGGCTGAAGCTTTCTTT. Protein sequence: CASARRAEAFF.

This clone occurred once. This rearrangement joins TRBV7-3 to TRBJ2-2; perhaps TRBD2 as D (5 bases). In germline, CDR1 is SGHTA, CDR2 FQGTGA. This CDR3 comprises 15 residues. Trimming cost V 1 base and J 4 bases, with 10 bases left between them. In DNA form, the CDR3 reads TGTGCCAGCAGCTTAAGGGGAGAGGGCACCGGGGAGCTGTTTTTT. It specifies CASSLRGEGTGELFF.

DNA for the CDR3: TGTGCCAGCAGCCCGCCGACTAGCGGGAGGTTGAGTGAGCAGTTCTTC. Translation: CASSPPTSGRLSEQFF. V gene TRBV5-4 combines with J gene TRBJ2-1; TRBD2 matches 13 bases. The CDR3 sequence is 16 residues long. J was trimmed by 9 bases and V by 4 bases; bases with no gene match: 10. From germline, CDR1 is SGHNT and CDR2 YYREEE (reference sequence). Combining the CDR3 with reference TRBV5-4 and TRBJ2-1 gives the whole variable domain ETGVTQSPTHLIKTRGQQVTLRCSSQSGHNTVSWYQQALGQGPQFIFQYYREEENGRGNFPPRFSGLQFPNYSSELNVNALELDDSALYLCASSPPTSGRLSEQFFGPGTRLTVL.

V and J are TRBV27 and TRBJ1-2; maybe TRBD1 (6 bases). V lost 8 bases, J lost 3 bases, and 16 bases lay in between. This CDR3 spans 14 amino acids. Germline-derived CDR1 and CDR2 are MNHEY and SMNVEV (reference sequence). CDR3 DNA: TGTGCCAGCCGCCCGGGGGGCGTGCACTATGGCTACACCTTC. Amino acid sequence: CASRPGGVHYGYTF.

About this clone: The junction differs from germline at one of its ends, possibly a read error. The chain links TRBV5-1 to TRBJ1-1, with D perhaps matching TRBD1 (6 bases). Germline CDR1 is SGHRS and CDR2 is YFSETQ. CDR3 length equals 17 residues. The CDR3 DNA is TGCGCCAGCAGCTTGGCTCTACAGGGAATGGGGATCACTGCAGCTTTCTTT. Residues: CASSLALQGMGITAAFF.

V usage is TRBV9 and J usage is TRBJ2-7, with 8 bases that match TRBD2. Germline CDR1 and CDR2: SGDLS and YYNGEE. This CDR3 spans 15 amino acids. Trimming at V came to 3 bases and at J to 2 bases, leaving 7 bases not matched to a gene. In DNA form, the CDR3 reads TGTGCCAGCAGCGCCTCGGGGGGGCCTGCCTACGAGCAGTACTTC. It encodes CASSASGGPAYEQYF.

The chain links TRBV10-3 to TRBJ2-7; a possible D gene is TRBD2 (6 bases). This CDR3 contains 16 residues. Trimming removed 6 bases from V and 2 bases from J, with 20 bases in between. Germline V gene lookup returns CDR1 ENHRY and CDR2 SYGVKD. The CDR3 protein is CAIRGVELPGAYEQYF. The CDR3 DNA reads as TGTGCCATCAGGGGAGTCGAGTTACCGGGAGCCTACGAGCAGTACTTC.

This clone was counted once. V and J are TRBV30 and TRBJ2-7, with D possibly matching TRBD2 (6 bases). CDR1 is GTSNPN and CDR2 is SVGIG in the germline V gene (reference sequence). The CDR3 sequence is 11 residues long. Trimming stripped 0 bases from V and 6 bases from J, with 6 bases between. The CDR3 reads CAWSVAGEQYF. DNA for the CDR3: TGTGCCTGGAGTGTAGCGGGCGAGCAGTACTTC.

The chain employs TRBV10-2 and TRBJ1-4; D remains unclear. The CDR3 sequence is 12 residues long. Looked up from germline, CDR1 is WSHSY and CDR2 is SAAADI. V lost 4 bases to trimming and J lost 8 bases, with 8 bases between them. The CDR3 DNA sequence: TGCGCCAGCAGTGCGGTTCGGGAAAAACTGTTTTTT. Translated: CASSAVREKLFF.

The chain carries TRBV27 and TRBJ1-2; the D gene is possibly TRBD1 (5 bases). The CDR3 extends over 16 amino acids. The germline V and J ends were trimmed by 7 bases and 5 bases, with 23 bases remaining between them. Germline CDR1 MNHEY, CDR2 SMNVEV (reference sequence). DNA of the CDR3: TGTGCCAGCAAGCAACAATGGGGGGACGTAGGGTATGGCTACACCTTC. It codes for CASKQQWGDVGYGYTF.

The CDR3 region is CASSRPSGTGTQPQHF. Written as DNA, the CDR3 is TGTGCCAGCTCACGTCCCTCCGGGACAGGGACTCAGCCCCAGCATTTT. The V gene is TRBV18, the J gene TRBJ1-5; 9 bases align to TRBD1. Trimming at V came to 4 bases and at J to 6 bases, leaving 10 bases not matched to a gene. The germline V gene encodes CDR1 KGHSH and CDR2 LQKENI. The CDR3 sequence is 16 residues long.

The chain has TRBV30 and TRBJ1-5; 7 bases map to TRBD1. The CDR3 totals 12 residues. CDR1 GTSNPN and CDR2 SVGIG come from the germline V gene (reference sequence). Losses at the gene ends were 7 bases for V and 7 bases for J; bases not matched to a gene: 7. The CDR3 spells CAFRQGRQPQHF. DNA for the CDR3: TGTGCCTTTAGACAGGGCCGGCAGCCCCAGCATTTT.

The genes are TRBV4-1 and TRBJ1-5, with 8 nucleotides matching TRBD1. This CDR3 comprises 15 residues. Trimming at V came to 3 bases and at J to 1 base, leaving 2 bases not matched to a gene. Germline values: CDR1 MGHRA, CDR2 YSYEKL. This chain's CDR3 is CASSHGQGSNQPQHF. Written as DNA, the CDR3 is TGCGCCAGCAGCCATGGACAGGGAAGCAATCAGCCCCAGCATTTT.

On this clone: One end of the junction does not line up with germline, which may come from a read error. The chain has TRBV27 and TRBJ2-5; D is unclear. Germline V lookup: CDR1 MNHEY, CDR2 SMNVEV (reference sequence). CDR3 size: 11 residues. DNA for the CDR3: TGTGCCAGCAATTTACGGGAGACCCAGTACTTC. This translates into CASNLRETQYF.